The next 21 T cell receptor beta chains were all read from a single sample in a study of identifying expanded T cells in peripheral blood (dated by TCRdb to the late 2010s). The library was built by means of the immunoSEQ multiplex PCR assay. This is the immuneACCESS table as TCRdb keeps it, with only in-frame sequences that have V and J called. A part of the clones is gone; compared with another copy, unresolved V genes explain less than half, and the rest is unexplained. In all, the sample holds approximately 56,000 clones, and 65% to 90% of those were seen once. The top ten clonotypes cover about 15% of the sample. Sequencing used blood. These receptors came from a person aged 18-69 years in good health.

This sequence joins TRBV14 and TRBJ1-1, with D hard to call. CDR1 and CDR2 from the germline V gene are SGHDN and FVKESK. This CDR3 spans 13 amino acids. Trimming left V 1 base short and J 11 bases short, with 14 bases between. Here the CDR3 DNA reads TGTGCCAGCAGCCAAGGTCGACGATCGGGGGCTTTCTTT. Amino acid sequence: CASSQGRRSGAFF.

This clone was detected a few times. This rearrangement joins TRBV9 to TRBJ1-2; D perhaps matches TRBD1 (5 bases). CDR1 is SGDLS, CDR2 YYNGEE, per germline. Between the trimmed V and J ends, which lost 4 bases and 0 bases, there was a span of 10 bases. CDR3 length equals 14 residues. The CDR3 DNA reads as TGTGCCAGCAGCCAGATGACAGCTAACTATGGCTACACCTTC. This translates into CASSQMTANYGYTF. Based on the CDR3 plus reference TRBV9 and TRBJ1-2, the full variable domain is DSGVTQTPKHLITATGQRVTLRCSPRSGDLSVYWYQQSLDQGLQFLIQYYNGEERAKGNILERFSAQQFPDLHSELNLSSLELGDSALYFCASSQMTANYGYTFGSGTRLTVV.

The chain is built from TRBV7-2 and TRBJ1-3; TRBD1 might be the D (5 bases). V was pared by 1 base and J by 4 bases, with 11 bases between. The CDR3 contains 15 residues. CDR1 and CDR2 from the germline V gene are SGHTA and FQGNSA. The CDR3 region is CASSLGRGGGNTIYF. The CDR3 DNA is TGTGCCAGCAGCTTAGGGCGGGGGGGAGGAAACACCATATATTTT.

This chain uses TRBV2 with TRBJ2-7; 8 bases are a match to TRBD2. CDR3 length: 18 amino acids. V was pared by 6 bases and J by 1 base, with 17 bases of the junction left unmatched. Germline V gene sequence: CDR1 SNHLY, CDR2 FYNNEI. CDR3 in DNA: TGTGCCAGCAGAGACCGACGGACTAGCCGGGCGGAGTCCTACGAGCAGTACTTC. Protein: CASRDRRTSRAESYEQYF.

V is TRBV19 and J is TRBJ2-2, with unresolved D. Germline CDR1 reads LNHDA; CDR2 reads SQIVND (reference sequence). V lost 3 bases to trimming and J lost 3 bases, with 8 bases between them. CDR3 length: 14 amino acids. This CDR3 reads CASSIDTYTGELFF. In DNA, the CDR3 is TGTGCCAGTAGTATCGACACTTACACCGGGGAGCTGTTTTTT.

The CDR3 loop reads CASSYPKAGGTEAFF. CDR3 sequence (DNA): TGTGCCAGCAGTTACCCGAAGGCGGGGGGCACTGAAGCTTTCTTT. The chain uses TRBV6-5 and TRBJ1-1, with D possibly matching TRBD1 (5 bases). CDR3 size: 15 residues. The V and J ends lost 2 bases and 4 bases respectively, with 14 bases between them. Germline CDR1 MNHEY, CDR2 SVGAGI.

The V gene is TRBV10-3, the J gene TRBJ2-1; 7 bases agree with TRBD1. The germline V gene encodes CDR1 ENHRY and CDR2 SYGVKD. Trimming removed 0 bases from V and 10 bases from J; junction bases left unmatched: 3. The CDR3 has 13 amino acids. This CDR3 reads CAISESTGQEQFF. CDR3 bases: TGTGCCATCAGTGAGTCGACGGGACAGGAGCAGTTCTTC.

This chain joins TRBV6-1 and TRBJ2-5; D is tentatively TRBD1 or TRBD2 (5 bases each). With 11 bases removed from V and 7 bases from J, the gap between germline ends came to 17 bases. The CDR3 consists of 12 residues. Germline loops: CDR1 MNHNS, CDR2 SASEGT. CDR3 sequence reads: CAVRRGDGTQYF. The CDR3 DNA reads as TGTGCCGTAAGACGAGGGGATGGGACCCAGTACTTC.

The chain links TRBV21-1 to TRBJ2-3; no DNA check was done on the table's D call, TRBD2. TRBV21-1 is a documented pseudogene. The CDR3 covers 16 residues. The DNA for the CDR3 is TGTGCCAGCAGCAATGGACTAGCGGGGGGGCCCGGTACGCAGTATTTT. Protein product: CASSNGLAGGPGTQYF.

This chain connects TRBV9 to TRBJ2-1; D is uncertain. V dropped 2 bases and J dropped 0 bases, with 12 bases sitting between them. Per germline, CDR1 SGDLS and CDR2 YYNGEE. The CDR3 extends over 16 amino acids. The CDR3 DNA sequence: TGTGCCAGCAGCGTTTTGTCCGTGGTCTCCTACAATGAGCAGTTCTTC. The encoded protein is CASSVLSVVSYNEQFF. The variable domain in full, completed from reference TRBV9 and TRBJ2-1, reads DSGVTQTPKHLITATGQRVTLRCSPRSGDLSVYWYQQSLDQGLQFLIQYYNGEERAKGNILERFSAQQFPDLHSELNLSSLELGDSALYFCASSVLSVVSYNEQFFGPGTRLTVL.

CDR3 amino acids: CASSHEGTSRYEQYF. The CDR3 nucleotides read TGTGCCAGCAGCCATGAGGGGACTAGCCGGTACGAGCAGTACTTC. The genes are TRBV14 and TRBJ2-7, with 9 bases fitting TRBD2. This CDR3 is built from 15 residues. V dropped 3 bases and J dropped 4; count of bases not matched to a gene: 7. Germline V gene lookup returns CDR1 SGHDN and CDR2 FVKESK.

Here the CDR3 reads CASSQGSGHHNEQFF. The DNA for the CDR3 is TGCGCCAGCAGCCAGGGGTCGGGGCATCACAATGAGCAGTTCTTC. The chain joins TRBV5-1 to TRBJ2-1; D is possibly TRBD1 (6 bases). This CDR3 is built from 15 residues. Germline CDR1 reads SGHRS; CDR2 reads YFSETQ. Trimming pared 4 bases from V and 5 bases from J, leaving 16 bases between.

The V and J genes are TRBV5-1 and TRBJ2-7, with D possibly called TRBD1 or TRBD2 (6 bases each). The CDR3 contains 12 residues. Germline values: CDR1 SGHRS, CDR2 YFSETQ. V shed 2 bases and J shed 6 bases, with 9 bases lying between them. CDR3 sequence: CASSLQGGEQYV. CDR3 DNA sequence: TGCGCCAGCAGCTTACAGGGAGGCGAGCAGTACGTC.

This chain connects TRBV27 to TRBJ2-5; 7 bases are shared with TRBD1. Unmatched junction bases numbered 8, after V lost 5 bases and J lost 5 bases. CDR3 length: 14 amino acids. In germline, CDR1 is MNHEY, CDR2 SMNVEV (reference sequence). This chain's CDR3 is CASSLRTGSETQYF. DNA for the CDR3: TGTGCCAGCAGTCTACGGACAGGAAGTGAGACCCAGTACTTC.

The chain recombines TRBV5-4 with TRBJ2-1, with 16 positions matching TRBD2. V was pared by 4 bases and J by 8 bases, with 3 bases of the junction left unmatched. This CDR3 is built from 15 residues. Germline-derived CDR1 and CDR2 are SGHNT and YYREEE (reference sequence). CDR3 nucleotide sequence: TGTGCCAGCAGCCGGGGACTAGCGGGGGGGGATGAGCAGTTCTTC. This codes for CASSRGLAGGDEQFF.

This chain uses TRBV7-9 with TRBJ1-3; 10 nucleotides line up with TRBD1. The CDR3 length is 17 residues. Germline-derived CDR1 and CDR2 are SEHNR and FQNEAQ (reference sequence). The V segment lost 4 bases and the J segment 3 bases; nucleotides outside the gene matches: 9. DNA for the CDR3: TGTGCCAGCAGCTCAACCGGGACAGGGGAACGTGGAAACACCATATATTTT. Its translation is CASSSTGTGERGNTIYF.

This sequence joins TRBV7-4 and TRBJ2-2; D remains unclear. CDR1 SGHVT and CDR2 SQSDAQ come from the germline V gene. Trimming removed 3 bases at V and 0 bases at J, with 23 bases between. The CDR3 runs to 20 residues. CDR3: CASSFLPARQADANTGELFF. CDR3 nucleotide sequence: TGTGCCAGCAGCTTCCTCCCTGCCCGGCAGGCTGACGCGAACACCGGGGAGCTGTTTTTT.

The CDR3 nucleotides are TGTGCCAGCAGGGGCCCCACAGGATCTGGAAACACCATATATTTT. Translation: CASRGPTGSGNTIYF. V and J are TRBV6-1 and TRBJ1-3; maybe TRBD1 (5 bases). There are 15 residues in the CDR3. V lost 6 bases to trimming and J lost 1 base, with 13 bases between them. Germline V gene sequence: CDR1 MNHNS, CDR2 SASEGT.

In DNA form, the CDR3 reads TGTGCCAGCTCAGGAACAGGTTCAAGTTCCTACGAGCAGTACGTC. This codes for CASSGTGSSSYEQYV. V usage is TRBV18 and J usage is TRBJ2-7; TRBD1 is a possible D gene (5 bases). The V end was cut by 5 bases, the J end by 1 base, with 15 bases between. Per germline, CDR1 KGHSH and CDR2 LQKENI. The CDR3 loop spans 15 amino acids.

There are a few counts of this clone. This chain uses TRBV14 with TRBJ2-5; a weak D match, TRBD2 (6 bases). This CDR3 comprises 17 residues. Trimming shortened V by 1 base and J by 4 bases, and 19 bases separated the two germline ends. Germline V gene data show CDR1 as SGHDN and CDR2 as FVKESK. The CDR3, as DNA: TGTGCCAGCAGCCAAGGAACCTCGTGGGGGGTGCGAGAGACCCAGTACTTC. Amino acid sequence: CASSQGTSWGVRETQYF.

Here the CDR3 reads CASSDSRMERGGKFYEQYV. CDR3 nucleotide sequence: TGTGCCAGCAGTGACTCGAGAATGGAGCGGGGGGGTAAATTTTACGAGCAGTACGTC. The genes are TRBV6-4 and TRBJ2-7; 10 nucleotides align to TRBD2. The CDR3 has 19 amino acids. In germline, CDR1 is MRHNA, CDR2 SNTAGT. J gave up 4 bases and V 0 bases, and 15 bases lay outside the gene matches.